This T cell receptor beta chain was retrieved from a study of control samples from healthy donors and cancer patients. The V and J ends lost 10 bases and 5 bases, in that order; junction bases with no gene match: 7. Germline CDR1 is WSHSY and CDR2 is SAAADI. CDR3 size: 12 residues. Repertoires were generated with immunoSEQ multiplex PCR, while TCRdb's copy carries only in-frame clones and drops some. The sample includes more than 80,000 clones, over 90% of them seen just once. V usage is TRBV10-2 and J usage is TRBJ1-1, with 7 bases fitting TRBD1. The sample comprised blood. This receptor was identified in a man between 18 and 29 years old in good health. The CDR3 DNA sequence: TGCGCCACCCAGGGGGGGCAGACTGAAGCTTTCTTT. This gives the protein CATQGGQTEAFF.